Each of the 19 T cell receptor beta chains below was sequenced from the same sample in a study of CD8 T cells in Susac syndrome. A quantity of about 0.5 to 1 ug RNA underwent reverse transcription using random hexamers. TCRdb re-analysed the immunoSEQ multiplex PCR reads in MiXCR, keeping a single row per CDR3 protein. The repertoire has 150,000 to 200,000 distinct CDR3 sequences, about 94% of them found once; the top ten carry around 0.094%. Sequencing used CD4+ T cells from PBMCs. All receptors come from a human donor with Susac syndrome.

The genes are TRBV20-1 and TRBJ1-2, with a weak D call TRBD1 (6 bases). CDR3 length: 13 residues. Deletions cut 6 bases from V and 2 bases from J, with 13 bases between. CDR1 and CDR2 (germline): DFQATT, SNEGSKA (reference sequence). The CDR3 region has the DNA TGCAGTGCCTTGCAGGGGTTGAACTATGGCTACACCTTC. Amino acids: CSALQGLNYGYTF.

This clonotype was observed once. This chain connects TRBV20-1 to TRBJ2-2; 9 bases match TRBD1. The CDR3 length is 16 residues. The trim removed 0 bases at V and 3 bases at J, leaving 5 bases unmatched. Germline V gives CDR1 DFQATT, CDR2 SNEGSKA (reference sequence). CDR3: CSARDPGQGDTGELFF. CDR3 in DNA: TGCAGTGCTAGAGATCCGGGACAGGGTGACACCGGGGAGCTGTTTTTT.

The chain has TRBV29-1 and TRBJ2-2; D uncertain. This CDR3 contains 13 residues. The germline V gene has CDR1 SQVTM and CDR2 ANQGSEA. Deletions cut 4 bases from V and 1 base from J, with 7 bases between. For the CDR3, the DNA is TGCAGCGTTGGCAAGGGGAACACCGGGGAGCTGTTTTTT. It yields the protein CSVGKGNTGELFF.

The CDR3 coding sequence is TGTGCCAGCAGTGAAGCGGGCGGGGGAGGCAATCAGCCCCAGCATTTT. This encodes CASSEAGGGGNQPQHF. This sequence joins TRBV6-1 and TRBJ1-5; tentative D call: TRBD1 (5 bases). From germline, CDR1 is MNHNS and CDR2 SASEGT. CDR3 length: 16 residues. Trimming removed 0 bases from V and 2 bases from J, with 11 bases in between.

This clonotype was counted once. The chain links TRBV4-2 to TRBJ1-1; D unclear. Germline V gives CDR1 LGHNA, CDR2 YNFKEQ. With 0 bases removed from V and 5 bases from J, the gap between germline ends came to 7 bases. The CDR3 totals 13 residues. The CDR3 here is CASSQDKRTEAFF. As DNA, the CDR3 is TGTGCCAGCAGCCAAGATAAACGGACTGAAGCTTTCTTT.

The chain combines TRBV12-3 or TRBV12-4 with TRBJ1-1, with D unresolved. The V end lost 6 bases, the J end lost 4 bases, and 15 bases lay between the germline ends. The CDR3 runs to 14 residues. The CDR3 sequence is CASSLLGFSTEAFF. Written as DNA, the CDR3 is TGTGCCAGCAGCCTACTTGGGTTCAGCACTGAAGCTTTCTTT.

J is TRBJ2-1 and V is TRBV20-1, with a tentative D call TRBD1 (5 bases). V lost 3 bases and J lost 8, with 14 bases in between. Germline loops: CDR1 DFQATT, CDR2 SNEGSKA (reference sequence). The CDR3 sequence is 13 residues long. The DNA of the CDR3 is TGCAGTGCTAGCGAACAGGCCCTAGATGAGCAGTTCTTC. Protein: CSASEQALDEQFF.

The chain carries TRBV30 and TRBJ1-5, with D possibly matching TRBD1 (6 bases). The CDR3 is 16 residues long. In germline, CDR1 is GTSNPN, CDR2 SVGIG (reference sequence). Trimming shortened V by 2 bases and J by 6 bases, and 20 bases separated the two germline ends. CDR3 DNA sequence: TGTGCCTGGAGTCGCCAGGGGATAACCCCCGGTCAGCCCCAGCATTTT. Protein product: CAWSRQGITPGQPQHF.

This clonotype was observed a single time. This chain uses TRBV7-2 with TRBJ2-1; D possibly corresponds to TRBD2 (5 bases). This CDR3 is built from 13 residues. V was cut by 0 bases and J by 9 bases, with 9 bases left in between. Per the germline V gene, CDR1 is SGHTA and CDR2 is FQGNSA. CDR3 sequence: CASSLASRGEQFF. CDR3 coding DNA: TGTGCCAGCAGCTTAGCTAGTCGGGGTGAGCAGTTCTTC.

The gene calls are TRBV5-1 and TRBJ2-7; perhaps TRBD1 as D (6 bases). This CDR3 has 13 residues. From germline, CDR1 is SGHRS and CDR2 YFSETQ. Trimming pared 4 bases from V and 4 bases from J, leaving 12 bases between. CDR3 residues: CASSLDRHYEQYF. CDR3 DNA sequence: TGCGCCAGCAGCCTGGACAGACATTACGAGCAGTACTTC.

The chain recombines TRBV3-1 with TRBJ2-2; D call uncertain. Germline V gene lookup returns CDR1 LGHDT and CDR2 YNNKEL (reference sequence). V dropped 2 bases and J dropped 1 base, with 14 bases sitting between them. This CDR3 contains 17 residues. The CDR3 spells CASSQTFRPVNTGELFF. The CDR3 DNA follows: TGTGCCAGCAGCCAAACCTTCAGGCCAGTGAACACCGGGGAGCTGTTTTTT. Variable domain in full (rest from reference TRBV3-1 and TRBJ2-2): DTAVSQTPKYLVTQMGNDKSIKCEQNLGHDTMYWYKQDSKKFLKIMFSYNNKELIINETVPNRFSPKSPDKAHLNLHINSLELGDSAVYFCASSQTFRPVNTGELFFGEGSRLTVL.

The chain has TRBV24-1 and TRBJ2-1; 9 bases fit TRBD1. J lost 6 bases, V lost 9 bases, and 5 bases had no gene match. CDR3 size: 13 residues. Germline V gene sequence: CDR1 KGHDR, CDR2 SFDVKD. CDR3 amino acids: CATGDRVFNEQFF. In nucleotides, the CDR3 is TGTGCCACCGGGGACAGGGTTTTCAATGAGCAGTTCTTC.

The CDR3 sequence is CALSQGPSNEQFF. CDR3 nucleotide sequence: TGTGCCCTCAGCCAGGGCCCTAGCAATGAGCAGTTCTTC. This chain joins TRBV6-2 or TRBV6-3 and TRBJ2-1; possibly TRBD1 for D (5 bases). The germline V gene encodes CDR1 MNHEY and CDR2 SVGEGT. V was pared by 11 bases and J by 6 bases, with 17 bases between. The CDR3 loop spans 13 amino acids.

This clonotype was detected once. The chain joins TRBV20-1 to TRBJ2-6, with unresolved D. The CDR3 contains 16 residues. In germline, CDR1 is DFQATT, CDR2 SNEGSKA (reference sequence). Between the trimmed V and J ends, which lost 3 bases and 1 base, there was a span of 13 bases. The CDR3 loop is CSARNSWSSGANVLTF. As DNA, the CDR3 is TGCAGTGCTAGGAACTCCTGGAGTTCTGGGGCCAACGTCCTGACTTTC.

The rearrangement uses TRBV5-1 and TRBJ2-5, with 14 bases aligning to TRBD2. The CDR3 runs to 18 residues. Trimming at V came to 4 bases and at J to 5 bases, leaving 13 bases not matched to a gene. The germline gives CDR1 SGHRS, CDR2 YFSETQ. This CDR3 reads CASSPPTSGGAVAETQYF. The CDR3 DNA follows: TGCGCCAGCAGCCCACCGACTAGCGGGGGGGCCGTAGCGGAGACCCAGTACTTC. The full variable domain, its missing parts supplied by reference TRBV5-1 and TRBJ2-5, is KAGVTQTPRYLIKTRGQQVTLSCSPISGHRSVSWYQQTPGQGLQFLFEYFSETQRNKGNFPGRFSGRQFSNSRSEMNVSTLELGDSALYLCASSPPTSGGAVAETQYFGPGTRLLVL.

The chain combines TRBV28 with TRBJ1-5; TRBD1 aligns across 7 bases. Germline CDR1 MDHEN, CDR2 SYDVKM. There are 14 residues in the CDR3. J was trimmed by 3 bases and V by 5 bases; bases with no gene match: 4. The CDR3 sequence is CASSPGQVNQPQHF. The CDR3 bases are TGTGCCAGCAGTCCAGGACAGGTCAATCAGCCCCAGCATTTT.

The chain couples TRBV20-1 to TRBJ1-5; D ambiguous. From germline, CDR1 is DFQATT and CDR2 SNEGSKA (reference sequence). The CDR3 has 17 amino acids. Trimming stripped 0 bases from V and 2 bases from J, with 17 bases between. Written as DNA, the CDR3 is TGCAGTGCTAGAGATCGGGTGTTTTCGGCAGGCAATCAGCCCCAGCATTTT. This codes for CSARDRVFSAGNQPQHF.

The chain recombines TRBV9 with TRBJ1-1; D uncertain. V lost 0 bases to trimming and J lost 4 bases, with 13 bases between them. From germline, CDR1 is SGDLS and CDR2 YYNGEE. The CDR3 length is 15 residues. As DNA, the CDR3 is TGTGCCAGCAGCGTAGGTCCGGAGGTGACCACTGAAGCTTTCTTT. Protein: CASSVGPEVTTEAFF.

This rearrangement joins TRBV27 to TRBJ2-7, with D tentatively TRBD2 (6 bases). This CDR3 has 16 residues. V lost 2 bases and J 3 bases, leaving 17 bases between the germline ends. CDR1 is MNHEY, CDR2 SMNVEV, per germline (reference sequence). CDR3 in amino acids: CASSLVWREPFYEQYF. CDR3 nucleotides: TGTGCCAGCAGTTTAGTTTGGAGGGAACCGTTCTACGAGCAGTACTTC.